This T cell receptor beta chain was captured by sequencing in a study of Graves' ophthalmopathy and Graves' hyperthyroidism. Researchers took RNA transcripts and amplified TCR beta CDR3 regions from them. Following a first-round RT-PCR that used HTBI primers, a second-round multiplex PCR was carried out. Each CDR3 protein is one row after TCRdb ran MiXCR on the multiplex PCR reads. Here the sample spans around 1.1 million distinct CDR3 sequences, 35% to 40% being singletons. CDR3 length equals 15 residues. The V gene lost 4 bases and the J gene lost 1 base, with 9 bases spanning the gap. Germline V gives CDR1 KGHDR, CDR2 SFDVKD. This clonotype was counted ten times or more. Newly diagnosed hyperthyroidism donors, aged 18 to 65, duration under 2 months.

J is TRBJ2-2 and V is TRBV24-1, with D tentatively TRBD1 (5 bases). This TCR was sampled from an adult man with Graves' hyperthyroidism. The sequenced material came from peripheral blood or thyroid tissue (not recorded which). The chain's CDR3 is CATSDHDRNTGELFF. For the CDR3, the DNA is TGTGCCACCAGTGACCATGACAGGAACACCGGGGAGCTGTTTTTT.